This TCR beta chain was sequenced during a study of blood T cell repertoires in COVID-19 (dated by TCRdb to about 2020). Turning to the overall study: Samples from collaborators originated in the United States, Italy and Spain and spanned both the acute and convalescent phases of COVID-19. The material from the prospective study consisted of cDNA or gDNA derived from T cells, B-cell-depleted T cells, or PBMCs. Deeply sampled blood TCRbeta repertoires from subjects exposed to, actively infected with, or recovered from COVID-19 were included in the dataset. The repertoires were released in a freely available public database intended as a resource for research on the immune response to SARS-CoV-2. The samples were drawn from the first 160 participants of the ongoing ImmuneRACE study and from about 1,200 subjects provided by 6 global collaborators. Nearly every sample came with metadata listing a de-identified subject ID, COVID-19 status, age in years and sex. Where available, HLA class I and class II types were obtained from metadata supplied by the sample provider rather than from assay-based typing. Findings and caveats that apply to the study as a whole: The quantity of clinical and demographic metadata differed by source and by participant and was supplied without curation.

On this clone: Its specific antigen is unknown. No base quality values were provided; no much bigger clone lies one nucleotide off.

Participants in the prospective study were enrolled through a virtual design, were aged about 18 to 90 years, and lived in some 24 United States geographic areas. Cohort assignment in the prospective study relied on participant-reported clinical history from a screening survey and a study questionnaire. Mobile phlebotomists in the prospective study collected whole blood, serum and a nasopharyngeal or oropharyngeal swab from every participant. Prospective study participants could optionally give additional blood draws and questionnaires over a roughly two-month period. Blood samples from the prospective study were shipped frozen or at room temperature prior to DNA extraction. The immunoSEQ Assay, a bias-controlled multiplex PCR, was used to amplify TCRbeta CDR3 regions from genomic DNA. In the original analysis: Nucleated cell counts per sample were estimated from amplification of reference gene primers within the assay. Sequence reads were collapsed and filtered to measure the absolute abundance of every unique TCRbeta CDR3 rearrangement. For each sample, productive Simpson clonality was calculated as the square root of Simpson's diversity index across productive rearrangements. Here the immuneACCESS table is served through TCRdb, limited to in-frame sequences with V and J called. Missing clones are a known gap in these copies; in checked studies unresolved V genes cover under half, and the rest lacks a known reason. V and J calls and clone size follow that table, whereas D and trimming were derived from the DNA. This sample has roughly 250,000 clones in its table, and 87% of those were observed once. The ten most abundant clones make up around 6% of the sample.

The sequencing input was PBMCs or T cells enriched from blood (not recorded which). This clonotype was sampled from a woman aged 25 to 45 with acute COVID-19.

The DNA reads TGCGCCAGCAGTGAGGCGGGATCCTATGGCTACACCTTC. It encodes CASSEAGSYGYTF. The chain joins TRBV10-2 to TRBJ1-2, with an unclear D gene assignment. From the cysteine through the phenylalanine, the CDR3 covers 13 amino acids. Only the CDR3 part of the read is kept: 39 bases, read in frame from the first base. V drops 2 bases and J drops 4 bases, leaving 8 bases in between. As encoded in the germline V gene, CDR1 is WSHSY while CDR2 is SAAADI.